This TCR beta chain was captured by sequencing in a study of T-cell reconstitution after alpha-beta-depleted transplantation in children. This clonotype was seen ten or more times. Unique molecular identifiers featured in how the TCRbeta library was prepared. TCRdb itself ran the PCR reads through MiXCR, one entry per CDR3 protein. The table lists around 680,000 distinct CDR3 sequences, approximately 16% of them singletons, with about 1.1% in the top ten. This clonotype originated in a human donor who donated a stem cell graft to a child with acute myeloid leukemia. The specimen comprised PBMCs from the stem cell graft donor, sampled from the stem cell graft.

The CDR3: CSVGGQGYEQYF. The CDR3 coding sequence is TGCAGCGTTGGAGGACAGGGGTACGAGCAGTACTTC. The chain uses TRBV29-1 and TRBJ2-7; 9 bases are shared with TRBD1. The CDR3 loop spans 12 amino acids. Trimming cost V 4 bases and J 4 bases; bases outside gene matches: 2. Germline CDR1 and CDR2: SQVTM and ANQGSEA.